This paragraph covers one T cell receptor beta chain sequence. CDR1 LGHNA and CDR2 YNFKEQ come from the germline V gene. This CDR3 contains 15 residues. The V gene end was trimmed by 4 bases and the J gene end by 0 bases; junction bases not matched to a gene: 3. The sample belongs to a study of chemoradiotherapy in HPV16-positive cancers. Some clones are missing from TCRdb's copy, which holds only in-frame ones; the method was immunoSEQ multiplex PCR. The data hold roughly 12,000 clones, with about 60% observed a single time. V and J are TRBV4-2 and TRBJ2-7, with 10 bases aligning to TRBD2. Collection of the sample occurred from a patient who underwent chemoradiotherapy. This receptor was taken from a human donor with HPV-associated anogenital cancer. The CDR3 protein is CASSLLAGASYEQYF. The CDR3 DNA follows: TGTGCCAGCAGCCTTCTAGCGGGGGCCTCCTACGAGCAGTACTTC.